The present TCR beta chain was sequenced within a study of regulatory T cells in long-lasting Graves disease. Study results and limitations: When disease was persistent, TRBV28, TRBJ1-2 and TRBJ2-5 were the favored segments. Persistent patients had a count of shared public clonotypes (approximately 3,000) that exceeded that of new patients (around 910).

This clonotype has only a few counts. Antigen unknown. This CDR3 is 15 amino acids long. V shed 5 bases, J shed 7 bases, and the junction held 11 bases outside the gene matches. CDR1 is SGHVS, CDR2 FQNEAQ, per germline. Construction of TCR beta libraries relied on iRepertoire HTBI primers and on Arm-PCR targeting CDR3 regions. Using its own MiXCR run on the multiplex PCR reads, TCRdb lists one record per CDR3 protein. Of a few hundred thousand distinct CDR3 sequences in the sample, over 15% were seen once. Time point in this sample: newly diagnosed GD, antithyroid drugs for less than 3 months. PBMC RNA was the source of the TCR library. These same data were also listed under a study on T cells in Graves' hyperthyroidism and ophthalmopathy. As reported in that work: Uncontrolled infection, other autoimmune disease, pregnancy or lactation barred patients from enrollment. Primed by the HTBI set, a first-round RT-PCR was run on the TCR CDR3.

This clonotype was obtained from a middle-aged man with Graves disease. This chain joins TRBV7-8 and TRBJ2-1, with 7 bases identical to TRBD2. The material sequenced was peripheral blood mononuclear cells (PBMCs), taken at new diagnosis, from a patient treated with antithyroid drugs. CDR3 nucleotide sequence: TGTGCCAGCAGCACCAGACTAGCAGGTTGGAATGAGCAGTTCTTC. Protein product: CASSTRLAGWNEQFF. Together with reference TRBV7-8 and TRBJ2-1, the CDR3 gives the full variable domain: GAGVSQSPRYKVAKRGQDVALRCDPISGHVSLFWYQQALGQGPEFLTYFQNEAQLDKSGLPSDRFFAERPEGSVSTLKIQRTQQEDSAVYLCASSTRLAGWNEQFFGPGTRLTVL.